This entry lists 25 T cell receptor beta chains sequenced from one sample in a study of T cell clusters in autoimmune cytopenias. One tube held mixed TRB-A and TRB-B primer pools for touch-down PCR. TCRdb re-called the multiplex PCR reads; every CDR3 protein appears as one record, without DNA. The repertoire table contains roughly 4,000 distinct CDR3 sequences. Each sample's input was roughly 270 ng genomic DNA, 38,000 or so genome equivalents. The sequencing sample was made of peripheral blood. The receptors here all came from a human donor with an autoimmune cytopenia or autoimmune hepatitis (not recorded which).

The chain uses TRBV21-1 and TRBJ2-3. TRBV21-1 is a documented pseudogene. The CDR3 sequence is 15 residues long. The CDR3 protein is CASSKEQVSTDTQYF.

By frequency, this clonotype is medium-sized (0.01 to 0.1%). The chain combines TRBV10-3 with TRBJ2-1; the D gene TCRdb calls, TRBD1, cannot be checked with no DNA. The CDR3 loop spans 15 amino acids. CDR1 is ENHRY and CDR2 is SYGVKD in the germline V gene. The CDR3 spells CAISETRDVDNEQFF.

Judged by frequency, this clonotype is medium-sized. V and J are TRBV11-1 and TRBJ1-2. The CDR3 runs to 14 residues. Germline V gene sequence: CDR1 SGHAT, CDR2 FQDESV (reference sequence). This chain's CDR3 is CASSQGMANYGYTF.

This clonotype is deemed medium-sized by its frequency. This chain joins TRBV30 and TRBJ2-1; TCRdb picks TRBD2, but there is no DNA to check that call. Germline CDR1 is GTSNPN and CDR2 is SVGIG (reference sequence). The CDR3 totals 15 residues. The CDR3 here is CAWSVGLARYNEQFF. Combining the CDR3 with reference TRBV30 and TRBJ2-1 gives the whole variable domain SQTIHQWPATLVQPVGSPLSLECTVEGTSNPNLYWYRQAAGRGLQLLFYSVGIGQISSEVPQNLSASRPQDRQFILSSKKLLLSDSGFYLCAWSVGLARYNEQFFGPGTRLTVL.

According to its frequency, this clonotype is medium-sized. J is TRBJ1-1 and V is TRBV5-5. This CDR3 spans 14 amino acids. Germline assignment: CDR1 SGHKS and CDR2 YYEKEE (reference sequence). The CDR3 sequence is CASSFTRRDTEAFF.

The chain joins TRBV20-1 to TRBJ2-7. This CDR3 spans 13 amino acids. Germline loops: CDR1 DFQATT, CDR2 SNEGSKA (reference sequence). The CDR3 sequence is CSARQRPRYEQYF.

In terms of frequency, this clonotype is medium-sized. V usage is TRBV5-1 and J usage is TRBJ2-5; with no DNA, the TCRdb D assignment of TRBD1 cannot be verified. The germline gives CDR1 SGHRS, CDR2 YFSETQ. The CDR3 has 14 residues. This chain's CDR3 is CASSTWGRAETQYF.

The rearrangement links TRBV7-6 to TRBJ2-5; lacking DNA, the TRBD1 call made by TCRdb goes unchecked. The CDR3 is 14 residues long. The V gene's germline CDR1 is SGHVS and CDR2 FNYEAQ. The CDR3 sequence: CASSSGPGGETQYF. Drawing the rest from reference TRBV7-6 and TRBJ2-5, the complete variable domain is GAGVSQSPRYKVTKRGQDVALRCDPISGHVSLYWYRQALGQGPEFLTYFNYEAQQDKSGLPNDRFSAERPEGSISTLTIQRTEQRDSAMYRCASSSGPGGETQYFGPGTRLLVL.

This clonotype is labeled medium-sized based on frequency. This chain joins TRBV12-3 or TRBV12-4 and TRBJ2-1. The CDR3 has 15 residues. The CDR3 loop is CASSVSGGSYNEQFF.

This clonotype is classed as medium-sized by frequency. V gene TRBV18 combines with J gene TRBJ1-2. CDR1 and CDR2 (germline): KGHSH, LQKENI. The CDR3 is 14 residues long. The CDR3 here is CASSPQGAQDGYTF.

This clonotype counts as hyperexpanded (1% or more) by frequency. The gene calls are TRBV19 and TRBJ2-1; TCRdb gives TRBD2 as the D gene, but with no DNA this cannot be confirmed. The length of the CDR3 is 16 residues. Germline assignment: CDR1 LNHDA and CDR2 SQIVND (reference sequence). The chain's CDR3 is CASSILLAVPGNEQFF. Full variable domain (missing parts from reference TRBV19 and TRBJ2-1): DGGITQSPKYLFRKEGQNVTLSCEQNLNHDAMYWYRQDPGQGLRLIYYSQIVNDFQKGDIAEGYSVSREKKESFPLTVTSAQKNPTAFYLCASSILLAVPGNEQFFGPGTRLTVL.

The gene calls are TRBV24-1 and TRBJ1-2. This CDR3 is built from 12 residues. Looked up from germline, CDR1 is KGHDR and CDR2 is SFDVKD. The CDR3 here is CATSDFSAGYTF.

J is TRBJ2-3 and V is TRBV20-1; lacking DNA, the TRBD1 call made by TCRdb goes unchecked. The CDR3 spans 14 residues. The V gene's germline CDR1 is DFQATT and CDR2 SNEGSKA (reference sequence). CDR3 sequence: CSGSGGSSTDTQYF.

This rearrangement joins TRBV20-1 to TRBJ1-5; TCRdb names TRBD1, which stays unverified in the absence of DNA. The V gene's germline CDR1 is DFQATT and CDR2 SNEGSKA (reference sequence). The CDR3 consists of 16 residues. The CDR3 sequence is CSASVPGLFVNQPQHF.

According to its frequency, this clonotype is medium-sized (0.01 to 0.1%). The chain combines TRBV27 with TRBJ1-2. The CDR3 covers 14 residues. Germline V gene sequence: CDR1 MNHEY, CDR2 SMNVEV (reference sequence). This CDR3 reads CASSLGGLGYGYTF.

This clonotype is deemed medium-sized by its frequency. The chain has TRBV6-5 and TRBJ2-7; the D gene TCRdb calls, TRBD1, cannot be checked with no DNA. The CDR3 length is 17 residues. Germline V lookup: CDR1 MNHEY, CDR2 SVGAGI. The CDR3 here is CASSYTRQAVRGSGQYF.

In terms of frequency, this clonotype is medium-sized. This chain's CDR3 is CASSIDRGLYSGANVLTF. The genes are TRBV19 and TRBJ2-6; the D call of TRBD1 rests on TCRdb alone, since no DNA is present to check it. The CDR3 length is 18 residues. Germline CDR1 is LNHDA and CDR2 is SQIVND (reference sequence).

Measured by frequency, this clonotype is medium-sized. The J gene is TRBJ2-5, the V gene TRBV5-6; TCRdb proposes TRBD1, but this gene call is untestable without DNA. Germline assignment: CDR1 SGHDT and CDR2 YYEEEE. The CDR3 has 13 amino acids. CDR3 residues: CASSLGGRETQYF.

V usage is TRBV6-6 and J usage is TRBJ2-4. This CDR3 has 13 residues. Germline V CDR1 and CDR2: MNHNY, SVGAGI (reference sequence). CDR3 sequence reads: CASSYRAKNIQYF.

The rearrangement joins TRBV6-1 to TRBJ2-7; lacking DNA, the TRBD1 call made by TCRdb goes unchecked. The CDR3 consists of 15 residues. The germline V gene encodes CDR1 MNHNS and CDR2 SASEGT. This CDR3 reads CASSHGTGGVYEQYF.

This clonotype is deemed medium-sized by its frequency. This rearrangement joins TRBV19 to TRBJ2-3; TCRdb returns TRBD1, unconfirmable since there is no DNA. The CDR3 has 16 residues. Germline assignment: CDR1 LNHDA and CDR2 SQIVND (reference sequence). CDR3 amino acids: CASRPRGSGLTDTQYF.

The CDR3 region is CASSPGGDTEAFF. This sequence joins TRBV7-9 and TRBJ1-1; TCRdb's D gene call, TRBD1, goes unchecked for lack of DNA. The CDR3 is 13 residues long. Germline CDR1 reads SEHNR; CDR2 reads FQNEAQ (reference sequence).

The chain couples TRBV12-3 or TRBV12-4 to TRBJ1-5. This CDR3 is built from 12 residues. The CDR3 sequence: CASSSRDQPQHF.

The chain couples TRBV18 to TRBJ2-1. The CDR3 has 13 residues. CDR1 and CDR2 from the germline V gene are KGHSH and LQKENI. The chain's CDR3 is CASSQGWVSEQFF.

This clonotype is deemed medium-sized (0.01 to 0.1%) by its frequency. The gene calls are TRBV20-1 and TRBJ2-3. The CDR3 sequence is 11 residues long. Germline values: CDR1 DFQATT, CDR2 SNEGSKA (reference sequence). CDR3 loop: CSADVRDTQYF.